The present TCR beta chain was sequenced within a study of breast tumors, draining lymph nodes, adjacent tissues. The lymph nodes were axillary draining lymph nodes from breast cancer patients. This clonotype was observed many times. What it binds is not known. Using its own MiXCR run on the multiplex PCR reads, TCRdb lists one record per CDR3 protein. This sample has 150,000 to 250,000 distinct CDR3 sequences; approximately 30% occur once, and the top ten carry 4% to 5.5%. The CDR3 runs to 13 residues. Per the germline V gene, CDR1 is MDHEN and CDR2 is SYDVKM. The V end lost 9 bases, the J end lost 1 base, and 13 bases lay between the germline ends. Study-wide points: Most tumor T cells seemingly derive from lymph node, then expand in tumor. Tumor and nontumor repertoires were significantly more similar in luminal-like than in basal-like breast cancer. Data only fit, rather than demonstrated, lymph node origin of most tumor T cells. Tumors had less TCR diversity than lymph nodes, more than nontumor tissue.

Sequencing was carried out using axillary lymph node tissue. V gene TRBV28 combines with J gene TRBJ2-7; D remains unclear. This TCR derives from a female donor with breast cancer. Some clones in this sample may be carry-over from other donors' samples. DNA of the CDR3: TGTGCCAGTCGGGCAGTAGGTTCCTACGAGCAGTACTTC. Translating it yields CASRAVGSYEQYF. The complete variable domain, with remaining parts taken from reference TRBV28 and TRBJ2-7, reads DVKVTQSSRYLVKRTGEKVFLECVQDMDHENMFWYRQDPGLGLRLIYFSYDVKMKEKGDIPEGYSVSREKKERFSLILESASTNQTSMYLCASRAVGSYEQYFGPGTRLTVT.